A single sample is the source of the 21 T cell receptor beta chains below, sequenced in a study of CD8+ T cells in alopecia areata. Treatment denoted: oral pan-JAK inhibitor, 5-10 mg twice daily. Extracted RNA was reverse transcribed into cDNA, the sequencing template. Only in-frame clones appear in the TCRdb table, and some are missing; sequencing was by immunoSEQ multiplex PCR. The sample lists fewer than 150,000 clones, roughly 56% occurring once. Here the sequenced sample was CD4+ T cells sorted from blood, taken at week 24, from a patient treated with tofacitinib. The receptors were gathered from a human donor with alopecia areata.

In its sample, this clone was seen a few times. The chain uses TRBV7-9 and TRBJ2-5; D is unresolved. The CDR3 loop spans 12 amino acids. V was trimmed by 8 bases and J by 3 bases, leaving 10 bases between them. CDR1 SEHNR and CDR2 FQNEAQ come from the germline V gene (reference sequence). The CDR3: CASGPTEETQYF. In nucleotides, the CDR3 is TGTGCCAGCGGACCAACCGAAGAGACCCAGTACTTC.

In its sample, this clone was seen once. This chain joins TRBV6-5 and TRBJ2-7, with a weak D call TRBD1 (5 bases). The V gene's germline CDR1 is MNHEY and CDR2 SVGAGI. The germline V and J ends were trimmed by 0 bases and 3 bases, with 12 bases remaining between them. The CDR3 loop spans 15 amino acids. This chain's CDR3 is CASSYSIAGIYEQYF. The CDR3 DNA follows: TGTGCCAGCAGTTACTCGATTGCAGGGATCTACGAGCAGTACTTC.

This sequence joins TRBV6-5 and TRBJ2-1, with D unclear. V shed 0 bases and J shed 5 bases, with 8 bases lying between them. Per the germline V gene, CDR1 is MNHEY and CDR2 is SVGAGI. The CDR3 runs 14 residues. The CDR3 DNA reads as TGTGCCAGCAGTTACTCCAATAGAAACAATGAGCAGTTCTTC. Translating gives CASSYSNRNNEQFF.

This chain links TRBV7-8 with TRBJ2-5; 8 bases agree with TRBD2. Germline V CDR1 and CDR2: SGHVS, FQNEAQ. CDR3 length: 17 residues. V trimming: 2 bases; J trimming: 1 base; junction bases outside the gene matches: 9. The CDR3 DNA reads as TGTGCCAGCAGCTTAAGGCCGACTAGCGCCGTCCAAGAGACCCAGTACTTC. Protein sequence: CASSLRPTSAVQETQYF.

This clone has a handful of counts. The chain joins TRBV7-8 to TRBJ1-1; D possibly corresponds to TRBD1 (5 bases). Germline CDR1 SGHVS, CDR2 FQNEAQ. V was pared by 5 bases and J by 0 bases, with 10 bases between. The CDR3 runs to 14 residues. The CDR3 here is CASSPRAMNTEAFF. In nucleotides, the CDR3 is TGTGCCAGCAGCCCCAGGGCCATGAACACTGAAGCTTTCTTT. Complete variable domain (other parts from reference TRBV7-8 and TRBJ1-1): GAGVSQSPRYKVAKRGQDVALRCDPISGHVSLFWYQQALGQGPEFLTYFQNEAQLDKSGLPSDRFFAERPEGSVSTLKIQRTQQEDSAVYLCASSPRAMNTEAFFGQGTRLTVV.

This chain joins TRBV7-2 and TRBJ2-1, with 10 bases aligning to TRBD2. The CDR3 spans 15 residues. V shed 4 bases, J shed 5 bases, and the junction held 5 bases outside the gene matches. Germline V lookup: CDR1 SGHTA, CDR2 FQGNSA. The CDR3 nucleotides are TGTGCCAGCAGCTATACTAGCGGGGTCGACAATGAGCAGTTCTTC. Protein product: CASSYTSGVDNEQFF.

The chain is built from TRBV7-8 and TRBJ1-1, with D hard to call. The germline V gene has CDR1 SGHVS and CDR2 FQNEAQ. CDR3 length: 13 residues. V was cut by 1 base and J by 5 bases, with 8 bases left in between. CDR3 sequence: CASSLETETEAFF. CDR3 DNA: TGTGCCAGCAGCTTAGAAACAGAAACTGAAGCTTTCTTT.

The CDR3 here is CASGPPTGTVGEQYF. The CDR3 coding sequence is TGTGCTAGTGGCCCCCCGACAGGGACGGTGGGCGAGCAGTACTTC. The chain carries TRBV12-5 and TRBJ2-7; the match to TRBD1 covers 7 bases. Germline CDR1 reads LGHNT; CDR2 reads FRNRAP. The junction had 14 bases not matched to a gene; V was cut back by 6 bases and J by 6 bases. This CDR3 spans 15 amino acids.

V is TRBV5-1 and J is TRBJ2-1; 9 nucleotides match TRBD1. CDR1 is SGHRS, CDR2 YFSETQ, per germline. V was clipped by 4 bases and J by 6 bases; unmatched bases: 5. The CDR3 covers 14 residues. The CDR3 coding sequence is TGCGCCAGCAGCACCGGGACAGGGAGCAATGAGCAGTTCTTC. Translation: CASSTGTGSNEQFF.

This clone was found a few times. This chain uses TRBV30 with TRBJ2-5; tentative D call: TRBD2 (6 bases). Germline CDR1 and CDR2: GTSNPN and SVGIG (reference sequence). The CDR3 spans 14 residues. Trimming removed 3 bases at V and 5 bases at J, with 16 bases between. In DNA, the CDR3 is TGTGCCTGGAGCGTTGGGGGGTCCCACGAGACCCAGTACTTC. This codes for CAWSVGGSHETQYF.

This clone occurred a few times. The chain carries TRBV6-5 and TRBJ2-5; maybe TRBD1 (6 bases). Germline V lookup: CDR1 MNHEY, CDR2 SVGAGI. Trimming took 6 bases from V and 2 from J, leaving 13 bases between them. The CDR3 is made up of 14 amino acids. CDR3: CASRPTGPQETQYF. The CDR3 DNA follows: TGTGCCAGCAGACCGACAGGACCTCAAGAGACCCAGTACTTC.

This sequence joins TRBV5-4 and TRBJ2-7; 9 bases line up with TRBD1. CDR1 and CDR2 from the germline V gene are SGHNT and YYREEE (reference sequence). Trimming at V came to 4 bases and at J to 2 bases, leaving 7 bases not matched to a gene. The CDR3 is 15 amino acids. The CDR3 spells CASSPRQGVTYEQYF. The DNA of the CDR3 is TGTGCCAGCAGCCCCCGACAGGGGGTCACCTACGAGCAGTACTTC.

This clone came up once. This rearrangement joins TRBV19 to TRBJ1-2; D gene uncertain. Germline loops: CDR1 LNHDA, CDR2 SQIVND (reference sequence). There are 15 residues in the CDR3. Trimming took off 0 bases at V and 8 bases at J, with 16 bases between the two ends. The DNA of the CDR3 is TGTGCCAGTAGTATAGAACCCGCAGGCCGAGGCGGCTACACCTTC. Translated, it gives CASSIEPAGRGGYTF.

This clone turned up a few times. J is TRBJ2-3 and V is TRBV4-1, with 9 bases that match TRBD2. The junction had 8 bases not matched to a gene; V was cut back by 1 base and J by 3 bases. The CDR3 is 17 residues long. Germline CDR1 reads MGHRA; CDR2 reads YSYEKL. The CDR3 DNA follows: TGCGCCAGCAGCCAAGGACGGCGGGGGGGTGGAACAGATACGCAGTATTTT. Its translation is CASSQGRRGGGTDTQYF.

V usage is TRBV6-5 and J usage is TRBJ1-5; TRBD1 might be the D (6 bases). Germline V CDR1 and CDR2: MNHEY, SVGAGI. Trimming stripped 4 bases from V and 11 bases from J, with 21 bases between. This CDR3 contains 15 residues. CDR3 nucleotide sequence: TGTGCCAGCAGTTCCACCCCGACAGGACTCCAGTCCCAGCATTTT. It is translated as CASSSTPTGLQSQHF.

This sequence joins TRBV30 and TRBJ1-6; D may be TRBD1 (6 bases). CDR1 is GTSNPN and CDR2 is SVGIG in the germline V gene (reference sequence). Between the trimmed V and J ends, which lost 3 bases and 7 bases, there was a span of 10 bases. This CDR3 comprises 13 residues. CDR3 nucleotide sequence: TGTGCCTGGAGGGAAGGACAGAATTCACCCCTCCACTTT. Its translation is CAWREGQNSPLHF.

The J gene is TRBJ1-1, the V gene TRBV27; possible D gene TRBD1, 5 bases. The germline V and J ends were trimmed by 6 bases and 3 bases, with 11 bases remaining between them. CDR1 is MNHEY and CDR2 is SMNVEV in the germline V gene (reference sequence). The CDR3 runs 13 residues. The CDR3 coding sequence is TGTGCCAGCAGAGGTCAGGGTTACACTGAAGCTTTCTTT. This encodes CASRGQGYTEAFF.

The chain's CDR3 is CASNQGTDTQYF. The CDR3 DNA sequence: TGTGCCAGCAACCAAGGAACAGATACGCAGTATTTT. The chain links TRBV7-8 to TRBJ2-3; D remains ambiguous. Trimming left V 7 bases short and J 3 bases short, with 8 bases between. The CDR3 length is 12 residues. Per the germline V gene, CDR1 is SGHVS and CDR2 is FQNEAQ. The whole variable domain, filled in from reference TRBV7-8 and TRBJ2-3, reads GAGVSQSPRYKVAKRGQDVALRCDPISGHVSLFWYQQALGQGPEFLTYFQNEAQLDKSGLPSDRFFAERPEGSVSTLKIQRTQQEDSAVYLCASNQGTDTQYFGPGTRLTVL.

The J gene is TRBJ2-1, the V gene TRBV5-8; possible D gene TRBD2, 6 bases. This CDR3 region has 16 residues. Per the germline V gene, CDR1 is SGHTS and CDR2 is YDEGEE. The V gene lost 4 bases and the J gene lost 0 bases, with 14 bases spanning the gap. CDR3 amino acids: CASSVRLVRSYNEQFF. CDR3 sequence (DNA): TGTGCCAGCAGCGTTCGACTAGTTCGCTCCTACAATGAGCAGTTCTTC. Full variable domain (rest looked up from reference TRBV5-8 and TRBJ2-1): EAGVTQSPTHLIKTRGQQATLRCSPISGHTSVYWYQQALGLGLQFLLWYDEGEERNRGNFPPRFSGRQFPNYSSELNVNALELEDSALYLCASSVRLVRSYNEQFFGPGTRLTVL.

The chain employs TRBV27 and TRBJ2-1; D is unclear. The CDR3 is made up of 13 amino acids. The germline V gene encodes CDR1 MNHEY and CDR2 SMNVEV (reference sequence). V was trimmed by 10 bases and J by 4 bases, leaving 14 bases between them. CDR3 DNA: TGTGCCACCTGGGAAGCAGATTACAATGAGCAGTTCTTC. Its protein product is CATWEADYNEQFF.

The CDR3 nucleotides are TGTGCCAGCAGTCCCGACGGGGCCCAGAGTACGCAGTATTTT. Its protein product is CASSPDGAQSTQYF. The chain joins TRBV6-5 to TRBJ2-3; possibly TRBD1 or TRBD2 for D (5 bases each). There are 14 residues in the CDR3. The V end was cut by 5 bases, the J end by 8 bases, with 17 bases between. Germline V CDR1 and CDR2: MNHEY, SVGAGI.